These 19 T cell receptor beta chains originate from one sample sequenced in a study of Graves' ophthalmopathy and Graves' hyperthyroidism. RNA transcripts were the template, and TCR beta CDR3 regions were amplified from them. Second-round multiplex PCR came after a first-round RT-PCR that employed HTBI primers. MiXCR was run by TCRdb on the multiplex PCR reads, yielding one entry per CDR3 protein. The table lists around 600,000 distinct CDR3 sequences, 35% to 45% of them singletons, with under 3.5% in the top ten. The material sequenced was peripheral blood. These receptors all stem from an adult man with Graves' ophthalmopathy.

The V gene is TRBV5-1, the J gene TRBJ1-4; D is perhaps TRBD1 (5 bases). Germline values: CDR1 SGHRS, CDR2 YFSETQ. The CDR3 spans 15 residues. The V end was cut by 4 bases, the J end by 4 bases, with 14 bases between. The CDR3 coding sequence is TGCGCCAGCAGCGCCGCTTTGGGGGGTAATGAAAAACTGTTTTTT. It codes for CASSAALGGNEKLFF.

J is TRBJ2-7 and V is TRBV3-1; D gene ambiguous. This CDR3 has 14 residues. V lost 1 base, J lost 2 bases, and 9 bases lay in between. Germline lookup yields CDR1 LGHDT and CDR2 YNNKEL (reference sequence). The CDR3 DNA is TGTGCCAGCAGCCAAGCACTTCTGACCTACGAGCAGTACTTC. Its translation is CASSQALLTYEQYF.

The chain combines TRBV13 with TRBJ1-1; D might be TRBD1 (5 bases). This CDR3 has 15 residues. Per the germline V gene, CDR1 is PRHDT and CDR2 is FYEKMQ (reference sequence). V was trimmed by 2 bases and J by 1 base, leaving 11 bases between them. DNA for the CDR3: TGTGCCAGCAGCTTAAAAACAGGCTGGAACACTGAAGCTTTCTTT. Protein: CASSLKTGWNTEAFF.

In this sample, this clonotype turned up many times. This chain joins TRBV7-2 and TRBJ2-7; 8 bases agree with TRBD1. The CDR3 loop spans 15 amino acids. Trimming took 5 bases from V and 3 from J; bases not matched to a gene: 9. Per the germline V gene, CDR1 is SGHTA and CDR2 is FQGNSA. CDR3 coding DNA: TGTGCCAGCAGCCCGGGGACAGGCGGATTCTACGAGCAGTACTTC. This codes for CASSPGTGGFYEQYF.

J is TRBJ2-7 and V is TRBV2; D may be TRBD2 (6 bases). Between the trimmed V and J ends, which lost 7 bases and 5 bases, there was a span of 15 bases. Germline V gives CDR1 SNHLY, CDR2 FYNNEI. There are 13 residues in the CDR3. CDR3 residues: CASTEGGGDEQYF. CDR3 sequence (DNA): TGTGCCAGCACTGAGGGAGGTGGTGACGAGCAGTACTTC. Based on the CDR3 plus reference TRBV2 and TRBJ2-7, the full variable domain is EPEVTQTPSHQVTQMGQEVILRCVPISNHLYFYWYRQILGQKVEFLVSFYNNEISEKSEIFDDQFSVERPDGSNFTLKIRSTKLEDSAMYFCASTEGGGDEQYFGPGTRLTVT.

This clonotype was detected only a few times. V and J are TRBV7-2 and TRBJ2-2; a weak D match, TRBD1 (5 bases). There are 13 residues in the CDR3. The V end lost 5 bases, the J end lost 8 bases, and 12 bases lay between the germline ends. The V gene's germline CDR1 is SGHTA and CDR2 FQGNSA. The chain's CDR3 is CASSGAREGELFF. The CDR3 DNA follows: TGTGCCAGCAGCGGGGCACGCGAAGGGGAGCTGTTTTTT.

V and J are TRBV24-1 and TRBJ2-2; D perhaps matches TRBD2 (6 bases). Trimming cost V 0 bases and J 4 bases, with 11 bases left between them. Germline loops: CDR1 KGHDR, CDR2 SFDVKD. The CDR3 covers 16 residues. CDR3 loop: CATSDLRAGLTGELFF. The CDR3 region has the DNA TGTGCCACCAGTGATTTGCGGGCGGGACTCACCGGGGAGCTGTTTTTT.

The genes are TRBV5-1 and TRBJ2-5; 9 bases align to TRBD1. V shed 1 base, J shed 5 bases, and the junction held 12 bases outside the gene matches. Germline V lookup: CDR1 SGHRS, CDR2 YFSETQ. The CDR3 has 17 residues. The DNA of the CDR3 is TGCGCCAGCAGCTTGCGTCCTGGGACAGGGAGTTGGGAGACCCAGTACTTC. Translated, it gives CASSLRPGTGSWETQYF.

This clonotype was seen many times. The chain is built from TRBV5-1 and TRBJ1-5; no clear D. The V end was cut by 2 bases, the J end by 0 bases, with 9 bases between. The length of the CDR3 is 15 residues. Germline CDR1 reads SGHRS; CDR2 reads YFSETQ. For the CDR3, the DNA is TGCGCCAGCAGCTTAACGGGGAATAGCAATCAGCCCCAGCATTTT. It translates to CASSLTGNSNQPQHF.

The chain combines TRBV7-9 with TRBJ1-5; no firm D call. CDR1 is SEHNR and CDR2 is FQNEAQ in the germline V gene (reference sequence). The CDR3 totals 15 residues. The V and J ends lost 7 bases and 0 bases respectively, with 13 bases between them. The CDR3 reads CASTASWVSNQPQHF. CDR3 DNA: TGTGCCAGCACCGCTTCGTGGGTTAGCAATCAGCCCCAGCATTTT.

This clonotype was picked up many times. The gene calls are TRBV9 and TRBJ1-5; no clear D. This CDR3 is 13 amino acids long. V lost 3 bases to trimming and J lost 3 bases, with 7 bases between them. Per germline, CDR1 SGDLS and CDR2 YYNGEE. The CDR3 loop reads CASSASANQPQHF. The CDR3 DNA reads TGTGCCAGCAGCGCCTCCGCCAATCAGCCCCAGCATTTT.

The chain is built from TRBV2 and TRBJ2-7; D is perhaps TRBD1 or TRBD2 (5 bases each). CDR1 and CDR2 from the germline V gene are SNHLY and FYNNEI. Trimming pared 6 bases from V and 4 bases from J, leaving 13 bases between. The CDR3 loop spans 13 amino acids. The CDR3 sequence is CASRDGARYEQYF. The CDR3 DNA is TGTGCCAGCAGGGACGGGGCTAGGTACGAGCAGTACTTC.

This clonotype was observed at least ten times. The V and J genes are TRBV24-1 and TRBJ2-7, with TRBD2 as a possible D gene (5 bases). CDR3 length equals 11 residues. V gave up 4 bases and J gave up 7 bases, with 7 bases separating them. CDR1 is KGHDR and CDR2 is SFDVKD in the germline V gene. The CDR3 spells CATSESGEQYF. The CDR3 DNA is TGTGCCACCAGTGAGTCGGGAGAGCAGTACTTC.

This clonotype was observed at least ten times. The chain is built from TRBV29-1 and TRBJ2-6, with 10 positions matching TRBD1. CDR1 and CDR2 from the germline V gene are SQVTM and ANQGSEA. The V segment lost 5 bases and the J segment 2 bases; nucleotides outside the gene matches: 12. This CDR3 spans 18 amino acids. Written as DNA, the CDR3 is TGCAGCGTTCCCGAGGTGTGGGACAGGGGAGCTGGGGCCAACGTCCTGACTTTC. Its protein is CSVPEVWDRGAGANVLTF.

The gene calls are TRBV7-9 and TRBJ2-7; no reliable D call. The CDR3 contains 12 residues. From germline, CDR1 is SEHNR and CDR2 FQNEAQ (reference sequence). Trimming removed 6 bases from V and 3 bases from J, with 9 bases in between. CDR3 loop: CASRGTDYEQYF. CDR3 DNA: TGTGCCAGCAGGGGCACTGACTACGAGCAGTACTTC.

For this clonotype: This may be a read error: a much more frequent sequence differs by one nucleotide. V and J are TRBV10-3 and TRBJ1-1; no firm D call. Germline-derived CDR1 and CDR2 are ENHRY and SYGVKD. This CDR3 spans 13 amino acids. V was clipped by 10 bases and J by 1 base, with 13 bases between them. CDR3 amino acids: CASSPIENTEAFF. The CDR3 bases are TGTGCCAGCTCACCAATAGAGAACACTGAAGCTTTCTTT.

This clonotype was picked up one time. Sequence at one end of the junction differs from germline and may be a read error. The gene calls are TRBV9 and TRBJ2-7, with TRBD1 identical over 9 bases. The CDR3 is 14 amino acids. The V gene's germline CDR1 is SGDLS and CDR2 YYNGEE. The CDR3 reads CASSFGGQGYEQYF. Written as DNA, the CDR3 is TGCGCCAGCAGCTTCGGGGGACAGGGTTACGAGCAGTACTTC. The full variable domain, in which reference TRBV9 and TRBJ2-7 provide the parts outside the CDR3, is DSGVTQTPKHLITATGQRVTLRCSPRSGDLSVYWYQQSLDQGLQFLIQYYNGEERAKGNILERFSAQQFPDLHSELNLSSLELGDSALYFCASSFGGQGYEQYFGPGTRLTVT.

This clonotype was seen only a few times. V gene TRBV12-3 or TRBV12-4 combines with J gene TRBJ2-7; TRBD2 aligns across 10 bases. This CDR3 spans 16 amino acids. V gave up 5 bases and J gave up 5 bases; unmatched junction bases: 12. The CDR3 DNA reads TGTGCCAGCAGTCGCCAGGGACTAGCGACATGGAACGAGCAGTACTTC. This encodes CASSRQGLATWNEQYF.

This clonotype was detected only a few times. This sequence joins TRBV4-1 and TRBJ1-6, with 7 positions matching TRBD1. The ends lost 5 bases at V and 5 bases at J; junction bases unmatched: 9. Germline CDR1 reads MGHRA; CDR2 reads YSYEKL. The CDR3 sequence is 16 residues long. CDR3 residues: CASSYTGTADNSPLHF. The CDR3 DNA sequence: TGCGCCAGCAGCTATACCGGGACAGCAGATAATTCACCCCTCCACTTT.